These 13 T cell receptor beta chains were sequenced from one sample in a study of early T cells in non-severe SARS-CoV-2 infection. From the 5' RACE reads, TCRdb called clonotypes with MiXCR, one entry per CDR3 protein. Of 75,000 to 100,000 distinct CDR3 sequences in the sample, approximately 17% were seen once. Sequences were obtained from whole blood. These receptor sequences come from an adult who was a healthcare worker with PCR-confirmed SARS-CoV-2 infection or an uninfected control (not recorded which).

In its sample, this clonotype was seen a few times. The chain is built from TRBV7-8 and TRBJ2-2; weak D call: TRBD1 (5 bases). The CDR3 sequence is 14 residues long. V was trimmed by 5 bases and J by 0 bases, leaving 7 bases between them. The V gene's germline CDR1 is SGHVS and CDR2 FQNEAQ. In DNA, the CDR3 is TGTGCCAGCAGCGTGGACACGAACACCGGGGAGCTGTTTTTT. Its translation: CASSVDTNTGELFF.

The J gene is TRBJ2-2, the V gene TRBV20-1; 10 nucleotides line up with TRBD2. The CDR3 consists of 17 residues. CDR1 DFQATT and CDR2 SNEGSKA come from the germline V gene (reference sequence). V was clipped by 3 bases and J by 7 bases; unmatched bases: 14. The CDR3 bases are TGCAGTGCTAGTTCAATGGTTAGCGGGAGGAAAGGCGGGGAGCTGTTTTTT. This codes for CSASSMVSGRKGGELFF.

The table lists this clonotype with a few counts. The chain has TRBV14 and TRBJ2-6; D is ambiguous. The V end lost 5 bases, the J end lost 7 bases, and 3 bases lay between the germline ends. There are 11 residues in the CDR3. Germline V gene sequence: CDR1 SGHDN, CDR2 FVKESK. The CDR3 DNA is TGTGCCAGCAGCTACGCCAACGTCCTGACTTTC. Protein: CASSYANVLTF.

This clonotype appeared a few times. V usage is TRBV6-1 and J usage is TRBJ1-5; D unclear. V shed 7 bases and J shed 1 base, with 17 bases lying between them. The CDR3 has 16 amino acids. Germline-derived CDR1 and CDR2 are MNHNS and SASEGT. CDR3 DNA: TGTGCCAGCAAGGATTGGTCAACTAACAGCAATCAGCCCCAGCATTTT. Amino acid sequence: CASKDWSTNSNQPQHF.

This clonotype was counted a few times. The CDR3 reads CASRLAPGGSGYTF. In DNA form, the CDR3 reads TGTGCAAGTCGCTTAGCGCCAGGGGGCTCTGGCTACACCTTC. The chain is built from TRBV12-2 and TRBJ1-2; the table's D call, TRBD1, has no DNA check behind it. TRBV12-2 is recorded as a pseudogene. CDR3 length equals 14 residues.

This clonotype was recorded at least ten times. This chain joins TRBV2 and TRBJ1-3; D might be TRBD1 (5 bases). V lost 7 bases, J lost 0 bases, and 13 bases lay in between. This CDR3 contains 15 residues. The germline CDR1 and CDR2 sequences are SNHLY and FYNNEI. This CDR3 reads CASTQQASSGNTIYF. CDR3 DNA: TGTGCCAGCACCCAACAGGCGTCCTCTGGAAACACCATATATTTT.

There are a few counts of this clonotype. CDR3: CASSRTGGDTEAFF. The CDR3 region has the DNA TGTGCCAGCAGCAGAACAGGGGGGGACACTGAAGCTTTCTTT. V gene TRBV7-2 combines with J gene TRBJ1-1; 8 nucleotides agree with TRBD1. Germline-derived CDR1 and CDR2 are SGHTA and FQGNSA. The V segment lost 5 bases and the J segment 3 bases; nucleotides outside the gene matches: 5. The CDR3 is made up of 14 amino acids.

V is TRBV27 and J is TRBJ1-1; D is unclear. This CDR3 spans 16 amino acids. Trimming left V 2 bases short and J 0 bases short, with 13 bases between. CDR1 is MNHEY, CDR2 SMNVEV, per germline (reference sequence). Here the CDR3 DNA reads TGTGCCAGCAGTTTAAGTATCGGTCTAATGAACACTGAAGCTTTCTTT. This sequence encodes CASSLSIGLMNTEAFF.

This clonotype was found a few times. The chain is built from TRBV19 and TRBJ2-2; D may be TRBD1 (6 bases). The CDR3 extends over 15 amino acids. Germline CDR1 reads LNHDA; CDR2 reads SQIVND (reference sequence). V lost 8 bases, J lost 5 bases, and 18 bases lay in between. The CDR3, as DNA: TGTGCCAGTTCATTGACAGGCCCGTTAACCGGGGAGCTGTTTTTT. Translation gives CASSLTGPLTGELFF. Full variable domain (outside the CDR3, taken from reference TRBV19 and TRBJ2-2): DGGITQSPKYLFRKEGQNVTLSCEQNLNHDAMYWYRQDPGQGLRLIYYSQIVNDFQKGDIAEGYSVSREKKESFPLTVTSAQKNPTAFYLCASSLTGPLTGELFFGEGSRLTVL.

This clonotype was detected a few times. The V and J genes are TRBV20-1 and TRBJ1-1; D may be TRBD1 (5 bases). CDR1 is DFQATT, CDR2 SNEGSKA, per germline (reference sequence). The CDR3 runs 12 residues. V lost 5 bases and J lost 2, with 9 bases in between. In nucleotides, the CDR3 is TGCAGTGCTCCTGGGGGAAACACTGAAGCTTTCTTT. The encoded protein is CSAPGGNTEAFF.

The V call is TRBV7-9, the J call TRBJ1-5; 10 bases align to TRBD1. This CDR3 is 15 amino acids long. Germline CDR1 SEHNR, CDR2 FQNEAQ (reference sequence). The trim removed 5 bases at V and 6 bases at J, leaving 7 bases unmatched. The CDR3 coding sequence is TGTGCCAGCAGCCCCGGGACAGGGGTCGGTCAGCCCCAGCATTTT. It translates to CASSPGTGVGQPQHF.

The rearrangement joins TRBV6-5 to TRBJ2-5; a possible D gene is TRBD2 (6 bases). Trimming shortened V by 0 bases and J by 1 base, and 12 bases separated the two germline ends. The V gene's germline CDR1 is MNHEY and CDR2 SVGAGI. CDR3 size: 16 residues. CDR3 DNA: TGTGCCAGCAGTTACTCGATGGGAGGCGGCCAAGAGACCCAGTACTTC. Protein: CASSYSMGGGQETQYF.

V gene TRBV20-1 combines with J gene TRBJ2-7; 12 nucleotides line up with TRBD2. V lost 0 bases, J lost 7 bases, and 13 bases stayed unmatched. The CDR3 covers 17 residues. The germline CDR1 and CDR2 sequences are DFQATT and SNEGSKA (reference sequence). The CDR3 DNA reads TGCAGTGCTAGAGATCGCATTCTTACTAGCGGGAGGAGGGAGCAGTACTTC. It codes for CSARDRILTSGRREQYF.